What follows are 29 T cell receptor beta chains derived from one specimen sequenced in a study of metastatic and nonmetastatic thyroid tumors. TCRdb re-called the PCR reads through MiXCR. This sample has 20,000 to 25,000 clones, with around 21% found just once. Thyroid surgery took place with no prior treatment in any patient. The sample was blood. All receptors come from a female donor with papillary thyroid cancer or a benign thyroid nodule (not recorded which). Some clones in this sample may be carry-over from other donors' samples.

This clone was detected a few times. A read error may explain this, as a much larger clone is one base away. CDR3 DNA: TGCGCCAGCAGCCAAGATTGTGGACAGGGGCCCGGGGAGCTGTTTTTT. This encodes CASSQDCGQGPGELFF. The rearrangement uses TRBV4-3 and TRBJ2-2; the match to TRBD1 covers 9 bases. Losses at the gene ends were 0 bases for V and 6 bases for J; bases not matched to a gene: 5. Per germline, CDR1 LGHNA and CDR2 YSLEER. The CDR3 sequence is 16 residues long.

This clone was recorded many times. This chain joins TRBV20-1 and TRBJ2-3; TRBD2 matches 9 bases. The length of the CDR3 is 15 residues. The V segment lost 0 bases and the J segment 4 bases; nucleotides outside the gene matches: 5. Germline V gives CDR1 DFQATT, CDR2 SNEGSKA (reference sequence). The CDR3 region has the DNA TGCAGTGCTAGAGAAGCTAGCGGGAATTCAGATACGCAGTATTTT. Amino acids: CSAREASGNSDTQYF.

This chain's CDR3 is CASSQSASVLRQYF. The DNA of the CDR3 is TGCGCCAGCAGCCAATCCGCTTCAGTCTTGCGGCAGTACTTC. The genes are TRBV4-1 and TRBJ2-7, with unresolved D. The germline CDR1 and CDR2 sequences are MGHRA and YSYEKL. Trimming pared 2 bases from V and 9 bases from J, leaving 17 bases between. CDR3 size: 14 residues.

In regard to this clone: A clone one base away is much larger, so this may be a read error. The V and J genes are TRBV5-1 and TRBJ2-5; D unresolved. There are 14 residues in the CDR3. Germline CDR1 and CDR2: SGHRS and YFSETQ. The germline V and J ends were trimmed by 5 bases and 4 bases, with 15 bases remaining between them. Here the CDR3 DNA reads TGCGCCAGCAGATCACTATGGGTGGGAGAGACCCAGTACTTC. Its protein product is CASRSLWVGETQYF.

This clone showed up many times. V gene TRBV6-5 combines with J gene TRBJ2-1; possibly TRBD2 for D (5 bases). CDR1 and CDR2 from the germline V gene are MNHEY and SVGAGI. The CDR3 extends over 15 amino acids. Deletions cut 0 bases from V and 2 bases from J, with 8 bases between. DNA for the CDR3: TGTGCCAGCAGTTACTCGGGAGCCACCTACAATGAGCAGTTCTTC. Translated: CASSYSGATYNEQFF.

This rearrangement joins TRBV6-1 to TRBJ2-3; D gene ambiguous. The ends were cut back, 1 base at V and 0 bases at J, with 2 bases in the middle. This CDR3 has 13 amino acids. CDR1 is MNHNS, CDR2 SASEGT, per germline. The CDR3 nucleotides read TGTGCCAGCAGTGAAGGAAGCACAGATACGCAGTATTTT. It yields the protein CASSEGSTDTQYF.

With respect to this clone: A much larger clone lies one base from this, so it may be a read error. The rearrangement uses TRBV4-2 and TRBJ2-2; 9 bases map to TRBD2. V lost 4 bases and J lost 7; bases outside the gene matches: 13. Germline-derived CDR1 and CDR2 are LGHNA and YNFKEQ. The CDR3 loop spans 17 amino acids. For the CDR3, the DNA is TGTGCCAGCAGCCCAGAGTGCCTAGCGGGAACTTTCGGGGAGCTGTTTTTT. Residues: CASSPECLAGTFGELFF.

This clone was seen many times. V usage is TRBV5-1 and J usage is TRBJ2-7; 10 nucleotides match TRBD2. In germline, CDR1 is SGHRS, CDR2 YFSETQ. CDR3 size: 15 residues. V gave up 4 bases and J gave up 0 bases; unmatched junction bases: 4. The CDR3 sequence is CASSASGSRSYEQYF. The CDR3 nucleotides are TGCGCCAGCAGCGCTAGCGGGAGCCGCTCCTACGAGCAGTACTTC.

This clone is deemed medium-sized. The J gene is TRBJ1-2, the V gene TRBV6-1; possibly TRBD1 for D (5 bases). V was shortened by 6 bases and J by 0 bases, with 17 bases between the two germline ends. The CDR3 spans 16 residues. The V gene's germline CDR1 is MNHNS and CDR2 SASEGT. CDR3 sequence reads: CASRLSRTTANYGYTF. CDR3 in DNA: TGTGCCAGCAGACTGTCTAGGACAACGGCTAACTATGGCTACACCTTC.

This clone was seen ten or more times. The genes are TRBV6-4 and TRBJ2-3, with TRBD2 matching over 12 bases. Germline V CDR1 and CDR2: MRHNA, SNTAGT. V trimming: 8 bases; J trimming: 6 bases; junction bases outside the gene matches: 9. This CDR3 has 15 residues. The CDR3 DNA follows: TGTGCCAGCTCCCAGACTAGCGGGAGATCGGATACGCAGTATTTT. This translates into CASSQTSGRSDTQYF.

The sample holds many counts of this clone. The same CDR3 arises from other DNA sequences in this sample as well. The chain links TRBV7-3 to TRBJ2-7, with D hard to call. Trimming pared 2 bases from V and 2 bases from J, leaving 7 bases between. The CDR3 is 13 amino acids. Germline V gives CDR1 SGHTA, CDR2 FQGTGA. CDR3 nucleotide sequence: TGTGCCAGCAGCTTATCGGGCCCCTACGAGCAGTACTTC. This gives the protein CASSLSGPYEQYF.

This clone was recorded at least ten times. The chain has TRBV6-4 and TRBJ2-1, with D maybe TRBD1 (7 bases). The CDR3 is 15 amino acids. Germline V gene lookup returns CDR1 MRHNA and CDR2 SNTAGT. V lost 0 bases and J lost 8, with 14 bases in between. CDR3 sequence reads: CASSDSEGASDEQFF. In DNA, the CDR3 is TGTGCCAGCAGTGACTCAGAGGGGGCTAGCGATGAGCAGTTCTTC.

This chain connects TRBV20-1 to TRBJ2-3, with a possible D match to TRBD2 (6 bases). This CDR3 has 13 residues. Germline CDR1 reads DFQATT; CDR2 reads SNEGSKA (reference sequence). V gave up 6 bases and J gave up 2 bases, with 12 bases separating them. CDR3: CSAEGGNTDTQYF. The CDR3, as DNA: TGCAGTGCGGAGGGAGGAAACACAGATACGCAGTATTTT.

This clone showed up many times. This chain uses TRBV28 with TRBJ2-5; 16 positions match TRBD2. Looked up from germline, CDR1 is MDHEN and CDR2 is SYDVKM. V lost 3 bases, J lost 7 bases, and 5 bases stayed unmatched. This CDR3 comprises 16 residues. The CDR3 protein is CASSLGLAGGPGTQYF. The CDR3 DNA sequence: TGTGCCAGCAGTTTGGGACTAGCGGGAGGGCCGGGGACCCAGTACTTC.

There are many counts of this clone. The chain couples TRBV24-1 to TRBJ1-2; TRBD1 aligns across 9 bases. Germline CDR1 KGHDR, CDR2 SFDVKD. This CDR3 has 15 residues. J lost 4 bases, V lost 4 bases, and 6 bases had no gene match. The DNA for the CDR3 is TGTGCCACCAGTGAGGGACAGGGCCCTCCCTATGGCTACACCTTC. This translates into CATSEGQGPPYGYTF.

Concerning this clone: This may be a read error, as it is one base from a much larger clone. DNA of the CDR3: TGTGCCAGCAGCGTAGCCGGGACACCCTATCAGCCCCAGCATTTT. This gives the protein CASSVAGTPYQPQHF. The rearrangement uses TRBV9 and TRBJ1-5; maybe TRBD1 (6 bases). The CDR3 totals 15 residues. V shed 0 bases and J shed 5 bases, with 12 bases lying between them. The germline V gene has CDR1 SGDLS and CDR2 YYNGEE.

The chain has TRBV7-9 and TRBJ2-7; TRBD1 aligns across 11 bases. Germline lookup yields CDR1 SEHNR and CDR2 FQNEAQ (reference sequence). The CDR3 sequence is 14 residues long. Trimming took 3 bases from V and 5 from J; bases not matched to a gene: 3. CDR3 amino acids: CASSFWDRGDEQYF. CDR3 DNA: TGTGCCAGCAGCTTCTGGGACAGGGGGGACGAGCAGTACTTC.

Ten or more counts support this clone. The rearrangement uses TRBV2 and TRBJ2-5, with D possibly being TRBD1 or TRBD2 (6 bases each). Trimming shortened V by 8 bases and J by 5 bases, and 15 bases separated the two germline ends. CDR1 SNHLY and CDR2 FYNNEI come from the germline V gene. This CDR3 has 13 residues. CDR3 in DNA: TGTGCCAGCGTGGGGGGCCTCGGGGAGACCCAGTACTTC. It is translated as CASVGGLGETQYF.

The chain is built from TRBV6-1 and TRBJ2-1, with 10 bases fitting TRBD1. V lost 6 bases and J lost 6; bases outside the gene matches: 8. Germline V gene data show CDR1 as MNHNS and CDR2 as SASEGT. The CDR3 sequence is 15 residues long. CDR3 protein: CASSPGTGVPNEQFF. CDR3 nucleotides: TGTGCCAGCAGCCCGGGGACAGGGGTCCCCAATGAGCAGTTCTTC.

This clone was recorded at least ten times. The chain combines TRBV19 with TRBJ1-2; 7 bases fit TRBD1. With 6 bases clipped from V and 5 bases from J, the junction kept 21 bases outside the gene matches. Germline V lookup: CDR1 LNHDA, CDR2 SQIVND (reference sequence). CDR3 length: 18 residues. The CDR3 region is CASSTKLPRTGRIYGYTF. CDR3 DNA sequence: TGTGCCAGTAGCACCAAGCTCCCGAGGACAGGTCGGATTTATGGCTACACCTTC.

This clone has ten or more counts. J is TRBJ2-4 and V is TRBV7-2, with 11 bases fitting TRBD2. This CDR3 comprises 17 residues. Germline-derived CDR1 and CDR2 are SGHTA and FQGNSA. Trimming removed 2 bases from V and 6 bases from J; junction bases left unmatched: 9. This CDR3 is CASSLLLAGGPRNIQYF. CDR3 nucleotide sequence: TGTGCCAGCAGCTTACTATTAGCGGGAGGGCCGAGAAACATTCAGTACTTC. Drawing the rest from reference TRBV7-2 and TRBJ2-4, the complete variable domain is GAGVSQSPSNKVTEKGKDVELRCDPISGHTALYWYRQSLGQGLEFLIYFQGNSAPDKSGLPSDRFSAERTGGSVSTLTIQRTQQEDSAVYLCASSLLLAGGPRNIQYFGAGTRLSVL.

At least ten counts were recorded for this clone. The rearrangement joins TRBV28 to TRBJ2-7; D is uncertain. The CDR3 is 14 amino acids. V shed 2 bases and J shed 2 bases, with 10 bases lying between them. Germline values: CDR1 MDHEN, CDR2 SYDVKM. The DNA for the CDR3 is TGTGCCAGCAGTTTAACGATGCCCCCCTACGAGCAGTACTTC. It codes for CASSLTMPPYEQYF.

This clone was picked up many times. A much larger clone differs from this one at a single base, so this may be a read error. At the DNA level, this CDR3 is encoded by other sequences in the same sample as well. The chain carries TRBV7-9 and TRBJ2-5; TRBD2 might be the D (5 bases). The CDR3 runs 12 residues. V was clipped by 6 bases and J by 5 bases, with 10 bases between them. Per the germline V gene, CDR1 is SEHNR and CDR2 is FQNEAQ (reference sequence). The CDR3 region has the DNA TGTGCCAGCAGAGGTCGAGGGGAGACCCAGTACTTC. This encodes CASRGRGETQYF.

The chain combines TRBV9 with TRBJ2-2, with D hard to call. Trimming took off 1 base at V and 4 bases at J, with 11 bases between the two ends. The CDR3 length is 15 residues. In germline, CDR1 is SGDLS, CDR2 YYNGEE. The CDR3 DNA reads as TGTGCCAGCAGCGTACGCCTTGTAGGCACCGGGGAGCTGTTTTTT. As protein: CASSVRLVGTGELFF. The full variable domain, in which reference TRBV9 and TRBJ2-2 provide the parts outside the CDR3, is DSGVTQTPKHLITATGQRVTLRCSPRSGDLSVYWYQQSLDQGLQFLIQYYNGEERAKGNILERFSAQQFPDLHSELNLSSLELGDSALYFCASSVRLVGTGELFFGEGSRLTVL.

A note on this clone: One junction end disagrees with the germline gene, perhaps due to a read error. The chain recombines TRBV11-2 with TRBJ2-1, with unresolved D. The CDR3 loop spans 13 amino acids. Germline assignment: CDR1 SGHAT and CDR2 FQNNGV. The CDR3 DNA reads as TGTGACAGCAGCTTAGATCCGTCTAATGAGCGGTTCTTC. Its translation is CDSSLDPSNERFF. The complete variable domain, with remaining parts taken from reference TRBV11-2 and TRBJ2-1, reads EAGVAQSPRYKIIEKRQSVAFWCNPISGHATLYWYQQILGQGPKLLIQFQNNGVVDDSQLPKDRFSAERLKGVDSTLKIQPAKLEDSAVYLCDSSLDPSNERFFGPGTRLTVL.

The V and J genes are TRBV18 and TRBJ1-1; D ambiguous. Looked up from germline, CDR1 is KGHSH and CDR2 is LQKENI. The germline V and J ends were trimmed by 1 base and 7 bases, with 10 bases remaining between them. This CDR3 spans 13 amino acids. The DNA of the CDR3 is TGTGCCAGCTCACCACAGGGTTTGGGTGAAGCTTTCTTT. This translates into CASSPQGLGEAFF.

The rearrangement links TRBV7-2 to TRBJ1-3; D is undetermined. Germline CDR1 is SGHTA and CDR2 is FQGNSA. This CDR3 spans 15 amino acids. The V gene lost 6 bases and the J gene lost 1 base, with 13 bases spanning the gap. This CDR3 is CASRCPVVSGNTIYF. CDR3 nucleotide sequence: TGTGCCAGCAGGTGCCCGGTGGTTTCTGGAAACACCATATATTTT.

This clone was detected once. The rearrangement joins TRBV20-1 to TRBJ1-2, with D perhaps matching TRBD1 (6 bases). V lost 2 bases, J lost 6 bases, and 13 bases lay in between. The CDR3 is 13 amino acids. Germline V lookup: CDR1 DFQATT, CDR2 SNEGSKA (reference sequence). Here the CDR3 DNA reads TGCAGTGCTAGAAGACCAAGGGGGGATGGCTACACCTTC. As protein: CSARRPRGDGYTF.

This clone was counted many times. The rearrangement uses TRBV19 and TRBJ1-1; D is perhaps TRBD1 (6 bases). From germline, CDR1 is LNHDA and CDR2 SQIVND (reference sequence). V gave up 4 bases and J gave up 0 bases, with 12 bases separating them. The CDR3 extends over 15 amino acids. The CDR3 spells CASSRGRNMNTEAFF. In DNA form, the CDR3 reads TGTGCCAGTAGTAGGGGGCGGAACATGAACACTGAAGCTTTCTTT.